The 18 T cell receptor beta chains below were found in one sample sequenced in a study of OX40 agonist ivuxolimab in advanced cancers. The table came from immunoSEQ multiplex PCR; TCRdb's copy has only in-frame clones and leaves some out. Among under 6,500 clones listed, 70% to 85% were seen once. The source was CD4+ or CD8+ T cells sorted from blood, collected in a trial of the OX40 agonist ivuxolimab. The receptors originated from an adult with an advanced solid tumor such as melanoma, head and neck, liver or kidney cancer.

J is TRBJ2-3 and V is TRBV7-9; D gene ambiguous. Trimming took off 5 bases at V and 4 bases at J, with 19 bases between the two ends. The CDR3 extends over 16 amino acids. The V gene's germline CDR1 is SEHNR and CDR2 FQNEAQ (reference sequence). The CDR3 bases are TGTGCCAGCAGCGCCCACAGAGGTTCTGAGGCAGATACGCAGTATTTT. It specifies CASSAHRGSEADTQYF.

The gene calls are TRBV7-9 and TRBJ2-1; 7 nucleotides align to TRBD2. The CDR3 runs 15 residues. V dropped 7 bases and J dropped 5; count of bases not matched to a gene: 11. Per the germline V gene, CDR1 is SEHNR and CDR2 is FQNEAQ (reference sequence). The CDR3 loop is CASTALLATNNEQFF. The CDR3 DNA reads TGTGCCAGCACTGCCTTACTAGCGACCAACAATGAGCAGTTCTTC. Filled out from reference TRBV7-9 and TRBJ2-1, the complete variable domain reads DTGVSQNPRHKITKRGQNVTFRCDPISEHNRLYWYRQTLGQGPEFLTYFQNEAQLEKSRLLSDRFSAERPKGSFSTLEIQRTEQGDSAMYLCASTALLATNNEQFFGPGTRLTVL.

The rearrangement links TRBV7-9 to TRBJ2-1; 9 bases line up with TRBD2. After removal of 1 base from V and 8 bases from J, the junction contained 9 bases not matched to a gene. This CDR3 is 16 amino acids long. Germline V gene data show CDR1 as SEHNR and CDR2 as FQNEAQ (reference sequence). In DNA, the CDR3 is TGTGCCAGCAGCTTAGAGGCGGGAGGGCCTGGAGATGAGCAGTTCTTC. As protein: CASSLEAGGPGDEQFF.

The chain uses TRBV14 and TRBJ2-2, with D perhaps being TRBD1 or TRBD2 (5 bases each). CDR1 is SGHDN, CDR2 FVKESK, per germline. The ends were cut back, 4 bases at V and 6 bases at J, with 12 bases in the middle. CDR3 size: 14 residues. CDR3 protein: CASSPGRGSGELFF. The CDR3 DNA reads TGTGCCAGCAGCCCGGGACGAGGTTCCGGGGAGCTGTTTTTT.

Written as DNA, the CDR3 is TGTGCCAGCAGTTTATGGGGAGACAGGGTCATCGCTTTCTTT. This translates into CASSLWGDRVIAFF. This rearrangement joins TRBV28 to TRBJ1-1, with 7 nucleotides matching TRBD1. The CDR3 runs 14 residues. Germline V CDR1 and CDR2: MDHEN, SYDVKM. V was pared by 0 bases and J by 11 bases, with 9 bases of the junction left unmatched.

The genes are TRBV6-6 and TRBJ1-2, with D hard to call. Per the germline V gene, CDR1 is MNHNY and CDR2 is SVGAGI (reference sequence). The ends were cut back, 6 bases at V and 0 bases at J, with 11 bases in the middle. CDR3 length: 14 amino acids. CDR3 sequence (DNA): TGTGCCAGCAGCCCGTATGGGGCTAACTATGGCTACACCTTC. This translates into CASSPYGANYGYTF.

The chain combines TRBV9 with TRBJ1-4; a weak D match, TRBD1 (5 bases). Germline CDR1 is SGDLS and CDR2 is YYNGEE. V was pared by 0 bases and J by 8 bases, with 14 bases between. The CDR3 runs 15 residues. CDR3 sequence reads: CASSVEGSPREKLFF. The CDR3, as DNA: TGTGCCAGCAGCGTAGAGGGGTCCCCCCGGGAAAAACTGTTTTTT. Based on the CDR3 plus reference TRBV9 and TRBJ1-4, the full variable domain is DSGVTQTPKHLITATGQRVTLRCSPRSGDLSVYWYQQSLDQGLQFLIQYYNGEERAKGNILERFSAQQFPDLHSELNLSSLELGDSALYFCASSVEGSPREKLFFGSGTQLSVL.

This clone was picked up a small number of times. The V call is TRBV9, the J call TRBJ2-7; D remains unclear. Trimming shortened V by 3 bases and J by 2 bases, and 9 bases separated the two germline ends. The CDR3 contains 13 residues. Germline CDR1 is SGDLS and CDR2 is YYNGEE. CDR3 residues: CASSGAQAYEQYF. In DNA, the CDR3 is TGTGCCAGCAGCGGGGCTCAAGCCTACGAGCAGTACTTC.

This chain joins TRBV9 and TRBJ2-3, with D perhaps TRBD2 (7 bases). Between the trimmed V and J ends, which lost 0 bases and 5 bases, there was a span of 19 bases. Germline assignment: CDR1 SGDLS and CDR2 YYNGEE. There are 17 residues in the CDR3. The CDR3, as DNA: TGTGCCAGCAGCGTAGAGGGAACGGGGGGCCCGGGAGATACGCAGTATTTT. Its protein product is CASSVEGTGGPGDTQYF.

The CDR3 spells CASSPTEGEQYF. CDR3 DNA: TGTGCCAGCAGCCCTACGGAGGGCGAGCAGTACTTC. This rearrangement joins TRBV9 to TRBJ2-7, with a weak D call TRBD2 (6 bases). The germline gives CDR1 SGDLS, CDR2 YYNGEE. CDR3 length equals 12 residues. Deletions cut 4 bases from V and 6 bases from J, with 11 bases between.

The V call is TRBV7-6, the J call TRBJ2-1; a weak D match, TRBD2 (5 bases). V gave up 5 bases and J gave up 1 base, with 15 bases separating them. Germline CDR1 reads SGHVS; CDR2 reads FNYEAQ. The CDR3 contains 16 residues. The CDR3 spells CASSETTISSYNEQFF. The CDR3 DNA sequence: TGTGCCAGCAGCGAAACGACTATAAGTTCCTACAATGAGCAGTTCTTC.

This clone has a handful of counts. This chain joins TRBV5-1 and TRBJ2-1, with D tentatively TRBD1 (6 bases). The CDR3 covers 17 residues. CDR1 SGHRS and CDR2 YFSETQ come from the germline V gene. Trimming pared 0 bases from V and 4 bases from J, leaving 17 bases between. The CDR3, as DNA: TGCGCCAGCAGCTTGGTTTCACAGGGTAGGTCGTACAATGAGCAGTTCTTC. Amino acid sequence: CASSLVSQGRSYNEQFF.

This clone was counted only a few times. The chain is built from TRBV7-9 and TRBJ2-3, with a weak D call TRBD2 (5 bases). CDR1 SEHNR and CDR2 FQNEAQ come from the germline V gene (reference sequence). V was shortened by 5 bases and J by 3 bases, with 15 bases between the two germline ends. The CDR3 sequence is 15 residues long. DNA of the CDR3: TGTGCCAGCAGCCCGCCGGGGTTGTCTACAGATACGCAGTATTTT. Translating it yields CASSPPGLSTDTQYF. Supplemented by reference TRBV7-9 and TRBJ2-3, the full variable domain reads DTGVSQNPRHKITKRGQNVTFRCDPISEHNRLYWYRQTLGQGPEFLTYFQNEAQLEKSRLLSDRFSAERPKGSFSTLEIQRTEQGDSAMYLCASSPPGLSTDTQYFGPGTRLTVL.

This clone came up a few times. The chain combines TRBV30 with TRBJ1-1; D remains ambiguous. V shed 4 bases and J shed 4 bases, with 13 bases lying between them. The CDR3 extends over 13 amino acids. The V gene's germline CDR1 is GTSNPN and CDR2 SVGIG (reference sequence). The CDR3 protein is CAWTWMGFTEAFF. The CDR3 region has the DNA TGTGCCTGGACCTGGATGGGGTTCACTGAAGCTTTCTTT. Based on the CDR3 plus reference TRBV30 and TRBJ1-1, the full variable domain is SQTIHQWPATLVQPVGSPLSLECTVEGTSNPNLYWYRQAAGRGLQLLFYSVGIGQISSEVPQNLSASRPQDRQFILSSKKLLLSDSGFYLCAWTWMGFTEAFFGQGTRLTVV.

The chain employs TRBV7-9 and TRBJ2-1; D gene ambiguous. V was trimmed by 4 bases and J by 9 bases, leaving 13 bases between them. CDR3 size: 13 residues. Germline V lookup: CDR1 SEHNR, CDR2 FQNEAQ (reference sequence). DNA for the CDR3: TGTGCCAGCAGCTCGGCCCAGAGTGGTGAGCAGTTCTTC. As protein: CASSSAQSGEQFF. Using reference TRBV7-9 and TRBJ2-1 for the parts outside the CDR3, the full variable domain is DTGVSQNPRHKITKRGQNVTFRCDPISEHNRLYWYRQTLGQGPEFLTYFQNEAQLEKSRLLSDRFSAERPKGSFSTLEIQRTEQGDSAMYLCASSSAQSGEQFFGPGTRLTVL.

This chain links TRBV4-1 with TRBJ2-3; TRBD2 matches 9 bases. Germline lookup yields CDR1 MGHRA and CDR2 YSYEKL. After removal of 1 base from V and 4 bases from J, the junction contained 9 bases not matched to a gene. The CDR3 runs to 17 residues. The CDR3 DNA reads TGCGCCAGCAGCCAAGCCCGGGGCGGGGGGGAGTCAGATACGCAGTATTTT. It encodes CASSQARGGGESDTQYF.

The rearrangement links TRBV9 to TRBJ1-2, with 7 nucleotides matching TRBD1. With 4 bases clipped from V and 0 bases from J, the junction kept 9 bases outside the gene matches. The length of the CDR3 is 16 residues. Germline CDR1 is SGDLS and CDR2 is YYNGEE. The CDR3 coding sequence is TGTGCCAGCAGCCCCTCCCGGGACAGTACTAACTATGGCTACACCTTC. Its translation is CASSPSRDSTNYGYTF.

The chain is built from TRBV9 and TRBJ1-2, with D possibly being TRBD1 (5 bases). CDR1 and CDR2 (germline): SGDLS, YYNGEE. CDR3 length: 11 amino acids. The germline V and J ends were trimmed by 6 bases and 2 bases, with 5 bases remaining between them. CDR3 amino acids: CASTGNYGYTF. The CDR3, as DNA: TGTGCCAGCACAGGGAACTATGGCTACACCTTC.